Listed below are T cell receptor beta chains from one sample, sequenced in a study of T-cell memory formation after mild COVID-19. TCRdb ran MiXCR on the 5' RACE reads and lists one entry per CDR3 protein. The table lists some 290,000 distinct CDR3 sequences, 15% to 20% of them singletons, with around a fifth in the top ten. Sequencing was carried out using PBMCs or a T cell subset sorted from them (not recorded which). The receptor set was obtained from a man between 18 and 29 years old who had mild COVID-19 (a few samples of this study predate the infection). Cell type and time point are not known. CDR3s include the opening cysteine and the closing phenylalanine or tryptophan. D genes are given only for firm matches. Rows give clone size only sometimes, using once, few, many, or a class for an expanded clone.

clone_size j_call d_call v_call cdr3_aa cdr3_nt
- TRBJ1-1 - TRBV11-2 CASSLGAAGFEAFF TGTGCCAGCAGCTTAGGGGCGGCAGGATTTGAAGCTTTCTTT
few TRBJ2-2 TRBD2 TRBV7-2 CASSFTSGIVSGELFF TGTGCCAGCAGCTTCACTAGCGGCATCGTATCCGGGGAGCTGTTTTTT
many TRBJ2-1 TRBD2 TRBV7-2 CASSPSGGAWEQFF TGTGCCAGCAGCCCCAGCGGGGGGGCATGGGAGCAGTTCTTC
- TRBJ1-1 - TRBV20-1 CSARKGGSTEAFF TGCAGTGCTCGCAAGGGCGGGAGCACTGAAGCTTTCTTT
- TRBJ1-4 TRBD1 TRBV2 CASSEAGGGYEKLFF TGTGCCAGCAGTGAAGCAGGAGGGGGCTATGAAAAACTGTTTTTT
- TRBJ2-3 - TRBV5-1 CASSGRPPADTQYF TGCGCCAGCAGCGGAAGGCCGCCCGCGGATACGCAGTATTTT
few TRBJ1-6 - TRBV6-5 CASSYLRSNSPLHF TGTGCCAGCAGTTACCTTAGAAGTAATTCACCCCTCCACTTT
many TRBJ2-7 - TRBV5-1 CASSLAPDGWEQYF TGCGCCAGCAGCTTGGCCCCGGACGGCTGGGAGCAGTACTTC
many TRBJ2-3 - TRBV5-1 CASSRISSTDTQYF TGCGCCAGCAGCAGAATATCTAGCACAGATACGCAGTATTTT
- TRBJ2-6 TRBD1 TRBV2 CASSPGQGETGANVLTF TGTGCCAGCAGTCCTGGACAGGGGGAGACTGGGGCCAACGTCCTGACTTTC
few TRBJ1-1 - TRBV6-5 CASSRRPLPNTEAFF TGTGCCAGCAGTCGCCGACCCCTCCCGAACACTGAAGCTTTCTTT
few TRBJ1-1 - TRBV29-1 CSVREQGEIEAFF TGCAGCGTTCGGGAACAGGGTGAGATTGAAGCTTTCTTT
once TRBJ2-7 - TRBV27 CASSYRSGYEQYF TGTGCCAGCAGTTACCGGAGCGGCTACGAGCAGTACTTC
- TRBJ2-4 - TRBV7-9 CASSGSVEGLAKNIQYF TGTGCCAGCAGCGGATCGGTGGAAGGTTTAGCCAAAAACATTCAGTACTTC
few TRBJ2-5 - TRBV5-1 CASSDLYQETQYF TGCGCCAGCAGCGACTTGTACCAAGAGACCCAGTACTTC
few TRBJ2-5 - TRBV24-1 CATSVPWGTDQETQYF TGTGCCACCAGTGTCCCCTGGGGTACCGACCAAGAGACCCAGTACTTC
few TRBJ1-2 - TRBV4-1 CASSQVGIGGYTF TGCGCCAGCAGCCAAGTCGGAATCGGTGGCTACACCTTC
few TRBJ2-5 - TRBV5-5 CASSLGSWQTQYF TGTGCCAGCAGCTTGGGCAGCTGGCAGACCCAGTACTTC
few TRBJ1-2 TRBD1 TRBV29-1 CSVGQGGGYTF TGCAGCGTTGGGCAGGGGGGAGGCTACACCTTC
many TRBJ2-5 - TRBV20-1 CSASPRGATWETQYF TGCAGTGCTAGTCCCCGGGGGGCTACTTGGGAGACCCAGTACTTC
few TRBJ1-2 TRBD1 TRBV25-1 CASSDDRVGGYTF TGTGCCAGCAGTGACGACAGGGTGGGGGGCTACACCTTC
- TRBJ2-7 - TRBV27 CASSLSITATYEQYF TGTGCCAGCAGTTTATCGATTACGGCAACCTACGAGCAGTACTTC
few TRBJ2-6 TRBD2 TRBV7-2 CASSLLAGGSYSGANVLTF TGTGCCAGCAGCTTATTAGCGGGGGGCTCATACTCTGGGGCCAACGTCCTGACTTTC
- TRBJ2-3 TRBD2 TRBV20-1 CSARPWGGGAASTDTQYF TGCAGTGCTAGGCCCTGGGGCGGGGGGGCCGCTAGCACAGATACGCAGTATTTT
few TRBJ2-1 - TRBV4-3 CASSQGPGRTYEQFF TGCGCCAGCAGCCAAGGTCCCGGACGGACTTATGAGCAGTTCTTC
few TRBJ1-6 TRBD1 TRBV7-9 CASSLARPVGTGRVTNSPLHF TGTGCCAGCAGCTTAGCGCGGCCTGTGGGGACAGGGAGGGTCACGAATTCACCCCTCCACTTT
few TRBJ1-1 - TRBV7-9 CASSLVLVGLMNTEAFF TGTGCCAGCAGCTTAGTTTTGGTTGGACTCATGAACACTGAAGCTTTCTTT
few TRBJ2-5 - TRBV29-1 CSVRRQETQYF TGCAGCGTTCGGCGTCAAGAGACCCAGTACTTC
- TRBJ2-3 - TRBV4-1 CASSQGLGNADTQYF TGCGCCAGCAGCCAAGGCCTGGGGAATGCAGATACGCAGTATTTT
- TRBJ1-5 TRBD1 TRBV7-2 CASSQGQYQPQHF TGTGCCAGCAGCCAGGGACAGTATCAGCCCCAGCATTTT
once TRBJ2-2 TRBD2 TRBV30 CAWSGLAGANTGELFF TGTGCCTGGAGTGGGCTAGCGGGGGCGAACACCGGGGAGCTGTTTTTT
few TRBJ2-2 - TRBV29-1 CSVEAGTPNTGELFF TGCAGCGTTGAAGCGGGTACTCCGAACACCGGGGAGCTGTTTTTT
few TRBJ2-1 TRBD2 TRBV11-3 CASSLDLGLAGSYNEQFF TGTGCCAGCAGCTTAGACCTGGGACTAGCGGGGTCATACAATGAGCAGTTCTTC
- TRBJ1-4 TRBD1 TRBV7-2 CASSLSGGREKLFF TGTGCCAGCAGCTTATCAGGGGGCCGTGAAAAACTGTTTTTT
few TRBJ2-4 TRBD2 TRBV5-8 CASSVGLAGGLSGKNIQYF TGTGCCAGCAGCGTCGGACTAGCGGGGGGGTTGTCAGGCAAAAACATTCAGTACTTC
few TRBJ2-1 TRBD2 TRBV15 CATLAGAEYNEQFF TGTGCCACCTTAGCGGGGGCCGAGTACAATGAGCAGTTCTTC